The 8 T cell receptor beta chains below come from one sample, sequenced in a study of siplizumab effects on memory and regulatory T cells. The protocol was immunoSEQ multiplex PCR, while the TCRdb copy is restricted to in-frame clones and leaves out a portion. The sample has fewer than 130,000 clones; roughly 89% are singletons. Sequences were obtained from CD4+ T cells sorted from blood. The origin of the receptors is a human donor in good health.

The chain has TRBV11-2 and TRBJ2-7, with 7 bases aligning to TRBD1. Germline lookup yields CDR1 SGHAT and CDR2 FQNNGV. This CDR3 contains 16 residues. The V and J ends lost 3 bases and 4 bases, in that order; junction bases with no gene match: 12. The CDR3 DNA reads TGTGCCAGCAGCTTCGGGACAGCGCTTTTGGGGTACGAGCAGTACTTC. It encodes CASSFGTALLGYEQYF.

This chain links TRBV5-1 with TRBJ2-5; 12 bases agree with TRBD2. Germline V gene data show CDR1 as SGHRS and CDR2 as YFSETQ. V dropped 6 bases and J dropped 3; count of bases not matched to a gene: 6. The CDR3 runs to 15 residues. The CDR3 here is CASTLAGGPEETQYF. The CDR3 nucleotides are TGCGCCAGCACCCTAGCGGGGGGGCCGGAAGAGACCCAGTACTTC.

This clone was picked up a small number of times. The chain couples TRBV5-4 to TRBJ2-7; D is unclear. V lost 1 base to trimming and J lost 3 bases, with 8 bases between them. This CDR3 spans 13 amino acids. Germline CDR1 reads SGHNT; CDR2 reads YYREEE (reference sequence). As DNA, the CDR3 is TGTGCCAGCAGCTTGAGCCGGAACTACGAGCAGTACTTC. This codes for CASSLSRNYEQYF. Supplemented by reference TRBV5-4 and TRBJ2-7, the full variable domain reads ETGVTQSPTHLIKTRGQQVTLRCSSQSGHNTVSWYQQALGQGPQFIFQYYREEENGRGNFPPRFSGLQFPNYSSELNVNALELDDSALYLCASSLSRNYEQYFGPGTRLTVT.

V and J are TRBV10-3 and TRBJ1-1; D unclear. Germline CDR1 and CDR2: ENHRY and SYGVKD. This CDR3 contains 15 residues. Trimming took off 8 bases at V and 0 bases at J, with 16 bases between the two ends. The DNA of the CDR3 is TGTGCCATCTCCCCTCGGGAAATCATGAACACTGAAGCTTTCTTT. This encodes CAISPREIMNTEAFF.

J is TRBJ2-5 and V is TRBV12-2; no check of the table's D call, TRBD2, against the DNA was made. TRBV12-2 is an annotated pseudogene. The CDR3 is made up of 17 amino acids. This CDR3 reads CASRLALERGLEETQYF. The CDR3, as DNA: TGTGCAAGTCGCTTAGCGTTGGAGCGGGGGCTTGAAGAGACCCAGTACTTC.

CDR3 sequence (DNA): TGCAGCGCCAAGTGGACTAGCGGGGCAGATACGCAGTATTTT. Translating it yields CSAKWTSGADTQYF. The chain combines TRBV29-1 with TRBJ2-3, with 12 bases lining up with TRBD2. Germline V gene lookup returns CDR1 SQVTM and CDR2 ANQGSEA. V gave up 7 bases and J gave up 4 bases; unmatched junction bases: 6. The CDR3 is made up of 14 amino acids.

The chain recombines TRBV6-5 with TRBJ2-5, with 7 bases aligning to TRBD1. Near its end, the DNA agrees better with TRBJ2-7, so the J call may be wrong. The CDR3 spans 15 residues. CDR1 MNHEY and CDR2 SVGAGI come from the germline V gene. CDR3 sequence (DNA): TGTGCCAGCAGCCCATCTCTCGGACAGGCTTACGAGCAGTACTTC. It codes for CASSPSLGQAYEQYF.

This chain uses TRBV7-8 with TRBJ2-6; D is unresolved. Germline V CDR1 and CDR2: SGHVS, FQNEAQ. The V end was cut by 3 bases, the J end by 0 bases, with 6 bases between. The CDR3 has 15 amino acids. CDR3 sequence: CASSFPHSGANVLTF. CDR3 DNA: TGTGCCAGCAGCTTTCCCCACTCTGGGGCCAACGTCCTGACTTTC. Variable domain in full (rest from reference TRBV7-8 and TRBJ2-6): GAGVSQSPRYKVAKRGQDVALRCDPISGHVSLFWYQQALGQGPEFLTYFQNEAQLDKSGLPSDRFFAERPEGSVSTLKIQRTQQEDSAVYLCASSFPHSGANVLTFGAGSRLTVL.